This TCR beta chain was captured by sequencing in a study of T cell responses to AZD1222 COVID-19 vaccine. General observations from the study: Donors skewed white British and female; clonal diversity was possibly underestimated. Two AZD1222 doses significantly raised spike-specific TCR breadth and depth over controls.

With respect to this clone: Antigen: not known.

This CDR3 is built from 16 residues. Looked up from germline, CDR1 is SGDLS and CDR2 is YYNGEE. The J segment lost 5 bases and the V segment lost 0 bases, leaving 6 bases of the junction unmatched. TCRdb's table, derived via immunoSEQ multiplex PCR, lists solely in-frame clones and lacks some. Here the sample spans 99,000 or so clones, approximately 90% being singletons. The receptor was derived from an adult in good health. The J gene is TRBJ2-2, the V gene TRBV9; 8 bases are a match to TRBD1. The specimen comprised peripheral blood, sampled on day 0 of AZD1222 vaccination. CDR3 in amino acids: CASSVVSRGQTGELFF. CDR3 DNA sequence: TGTGCCAGCAGCGTAGTATCCAGGGGGCAAACCGGGGAGCTGTTTTTT.